This T cell receptor (beta chain) is from a study of a mutant IDH1 vaccine in newly diagnosed glioma. Turning to the study itself: Vaccine dosing followed radiotherapy by 4-6 weeks, or accompanied temozolomide cycles. Earlier treatment was radiotherapy, temozolomide, or both, with most getting both.

The CDR3 is made up of 15 amino acids. The ends were cut back, 0 bases at V and 4 bases at J, with 13 bases in the middle. The germline gives CDR1 SGHDT, CDR2 YYEEEE. Notes on this clone: The antigen remains undetermined.

Time point: week 5, during vaccination. All doses held 300 ug of mutant IDH1 20-mer peptide, with topical imiquimod. Produced via immunoSEQ multiplex PCR; TCRdb's table is partial and in-frame only. The table records tens of thousands of clones, approximately 78% of them present only once. V usage is TRBV5-6 and J usage is TRBJ1-2, with D maybe TRBD1 (5 bases). The sample was PBMCs, taken from a glioma patient whose treatment included an IDH1 peptide vaccine. The clonotype comes from a man between 50 and 59 years old with glioma. The CDR3, as DNA: TGTGCCAGCAGCTTGGTGACAGAAAACCTCTATGGCTACACCTTC. This encodes CASSLVTENLYGYTF.